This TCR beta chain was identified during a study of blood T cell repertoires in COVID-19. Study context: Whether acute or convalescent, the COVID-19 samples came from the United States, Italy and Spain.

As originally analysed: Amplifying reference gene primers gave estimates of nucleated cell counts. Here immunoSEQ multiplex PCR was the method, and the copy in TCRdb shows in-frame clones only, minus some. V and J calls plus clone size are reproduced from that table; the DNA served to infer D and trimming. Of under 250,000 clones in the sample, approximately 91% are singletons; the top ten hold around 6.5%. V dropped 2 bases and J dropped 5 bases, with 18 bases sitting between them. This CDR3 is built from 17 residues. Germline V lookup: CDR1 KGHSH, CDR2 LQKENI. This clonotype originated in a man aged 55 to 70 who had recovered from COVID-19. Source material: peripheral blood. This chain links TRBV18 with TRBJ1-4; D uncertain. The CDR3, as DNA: TGTGCCAGCTCACCAACTAACGGCGCGCGCGGGAATGAAAAACTGTTTTTT. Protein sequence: CASSPTNGARGNEKLFF. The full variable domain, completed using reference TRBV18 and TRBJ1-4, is NAGVMQNPRHLVRRRGQEARLRCSPMKGHSHVYWYRQLPEEGLKFMVYLQKENIIDESGMPKERFSAEFPKEGPSILRIQQVVRGDSAAYFCASSPTNGARGNEKLFFGSGTQLSVL.